Given below is one T cell receptor (beta chain) in context. This clonotype was seen a handful of times. It has no known antigen specificity. No per-base quality is available; no much larger clone lies one base away. The trim is 3 bases for V and 7 bases for J, with a gap of 10 bases between the germline ends. The CDR1 and CDR2 encoded by the germline V gene are MGHRA and YSYEKL. The CDR3 goes from the cysteine to the phenylalanine over 14 residues. The kept DNA is CDR3 alone, 42 bases in frame from the first base. The data derive from a study of patients and donors after allogeneic stem cell transplantation (dated by TCRdb to 2019 to 2021). Library prep was done by RT-PCR. The sequencer listed for this sample is NextSeq 550. TCRdb took the public reads, trimmed them with fastp at Q25, ran MiXCR for clone calling and kept in-frame beta chains. Identical CDR3 proteins give one entry, which carries the most common genes and DNA. For this sample there are roughly 150,000 distinct CDR3 sequences; nearly 25% appear just once. The top ten hold roughly a quarter of the sample.

The sequenced material came from blood, either unsorted or a sorted T cell fraction (not recorded which). This clonotype originated in a human donor who was either an allogeneic HSCT recipient or a stem cell or donor lymphocyte infusion donor (not recorded which). It is not recorded whose cells these are; they may come from a transplant donor. The rearrangement combines TRBV4-1 with TRBJ1-6; the D segment cannot be called with confidence. The CDR3 has the sequence CASSQGRFNSPLHF. The DNA sequence follows: TGCGCCAGCAGCCAGGGCAGGTTCAATTCACCCCTCCACTTT.